The subject of this entry is one T cell receptor (beta chain). The antigen remains unidentified. Here immunoSEQ multiplex PCR was the method, and the copy in TCRdb shows in-frame clones only, minus some. This sample carries about 420,000 clones, over 75% of them seen once, and the ten largest clones take 3.6%. V was clipped by 3 bases and J by 5 bases, with 13 bases between them. Germline CDR1 MNHEY, CDR2 SMNVEV (reference sequence). The CDR3 loop spans 15 amino acids. The sample is drawn from a study of Ad26.COV2.S vaccination and SARS-CoV-2 variants. Study-wide background: Doses of Ad26.COV2.S were injected into muscle once or twice, 56 days apart.

Study findings and constraints: Placebo and vaccine recipients had non-spike TCR breadth that was similar. Breadth, reportedly substantial, characterized the spike-specific CD8+ and CD4+ T cell responses after vaccination.

Regarding treatment: over 15 received Ad26.COV2.S at low or high dose, single or two shots; five or six received placebo; per-sample allocation not given. Following the first vaccine or placebo injection, samples were taken on day 63. The sequences come from peripheral blood, collected in a trial of Ad26.COV2.S vaccine versus placebo. The clonotype comes from a person between 18 and 59 years old who received the Ad26.COV2.S COVID-19 vaccine or a placebo. The chain is built from TRBV27 and TRBJ1-4, with no clear D. The CDR3 protein is CASSFGAGTNEKLFF. CDR3 in DNA: TGTGCCAGCAGTTTTGGAGCCGGAACCAATGAAAAACTGTTTTTT. Full variable domain (rest looked up from reference TRBV27 and TRBJ1-4): EAQVTQNPRYLITVTGKKLTVTCSQNMNHEYMSWYRQDPGLGLRQIYYSMNVEVTDKGDVPEGYKVSRKEKRNFPLILESPSPNQTSLYFCASSFGAGTNEKLFFGSGTQLSVL.